This T cell receptor beta chain was obtained from a study of cytomegalovirus exposure and HLA in healthy donors. Turning to the study itself: Samples from HLA-typed donors yielded about 80 million unique TCRs in an early data release.

The table lists this clone with a count of one. There are 15 residues in the CDR3. Germline CDR1 LNHDA, CDR2 SQIVND (reference sequence). With 5 bases removed from V and 4 bases from J, the gap between germline ends came to 17 bases. The PCR employed 60 Vbeta primers together with 13 Jbeta primers. Sequencing was performed with immunoSEQ multiplex PCR; in TCRdb, only in-frame clones are kept and a portion is missing. The sample yields around 150,000 clones, 70% to 80% seen once. This chain links TRBV19 with TRBJ1-2, with D unclear. Sample: PBMCs. This sequence originates from a man aged 25-45 years in good health and CMV-seronegative. For the CDR3, the DNA is TGTGCCAGTAGTTGGGCAGGCCCCACACCCTATGGCTACACCTTC. Encoded protein: CASSWAGPTPYGYTF.